This TCR beta chain stems from a study of blood T cell repertoires in COVID-19. The V gene's germline CDR1 is SEHNR and CDR2 FQNEAQ (reference sequence). This CDR3 has 13 amino acids. V lost 1 base to trimming and J lost 7 bases, with 10 bases between them. Original data processing: Reference gene primer amplification gave estimated nucleated cell counts. Method: immunoSEQ multiplex PCR; TCRdb's copy keeps in-frame clones and lacks some. That table gives V, J and clone size, and the DNA gave D and trimming. The sample includes about 430,000 clones, around nine tenths of them seen just once. Sequenced: PBMCs or T cells enriched from blood (not recorded which). The TCR comes from a woman under 30 who had been exposed to COVID-19. This sequence joins TRBV7-9 and TRBJ1-1, with D hard to call. Here the CDR3 reads CASSLESSSEAFF. The CDR3 DNA reads TGTGCCAGCAGCTTAGAATCGTCCAGTGAAGCTTTCTTT.